The source of this T cell receptor beta chain is a study of naive and memory T cell subsets. Study findings and constraints: Each distinct alpha or beta sequence counts as one clonotype.

CDR1 MNHEY and CDR2 SVGAGI come from the germline V gene. This CDR3 spans 15 amino acids. Trimming stripped 5 bases from V and 5 bases from J, with 16 bases between. Details on this clonotype: Its cognate antigen is unknown.

Two oligonucleotides, mixed equimolar, formed the beta constant-region primer covering TRBC1 and TRBC2. Ligated cDNA was amplified by four rounds of PCR with nested alpha and beta constant-region primers and SP2. The cDNA 3' end received a ligated single-stranded oligonucleotide carrying the SP2 primer and a 12-nucleotide UMI. MiXCR, run by TCRdb on the UMI-ligation and nested PCR reads, gives a single entry per CDR3 protein. The repertoire consists of approximately 29,000 distinct CDR3 sequences, with approximately 17% occurring once and the leading ten covering 3% to 3.5%. The sequence was collected from a human donor in good health. Source material: effector memory CD4+ T cells from blood. Indicated subset: effector memory, CD45RA- CD27-. This chain connects TRBV6-5 to TRBJ1-5, with D possibly TRBD1 on 5 matching bases. The CDR3 spells CASSPILGADQPQHF. The DNA for the CDR3 is TGTGCCAGCAGTCCTATTCTCGGGGCAGATCAGCCCCAGCATTTT.